These T cell receptor beta chains were read from a single sample in a study of blood T cell repertoires in COVID-19. The repertoire was sequenced with immunoSEQ multiplex PCR; TCRdb's copy has only in-frame clones and lacks some. The table shows some 97,000 clones, with roughly 85% occurring only once. Sequencing used PBMCs or T cells enriched from blood (not recorded which). The receptors here all came from a woman aged 45-65 years who had recovered from COVID-19. Each CDR3 is given without its conserved first and last residue. The order of the fields is J gene, V gene, CDR3 protein.

j_gene: TRBJ2-3; v_gene: TRBV11-2; CDR3aa: ASNGLLGSTDTQY
j_gene: TRBJ2-1; v_gene: TRBV3-1/TRBV3-2; CDR3aa: ASSQRYQFNEQF
j_gene: TRBJ2-2; v_gene: TRBV9; CDR3aa: ASSVVSADTGELF
j_gene: TRBJ2-7; v_gene: TRBV28; CDR3aa: ASSLADREQY
j_gene: TRBJ2-1; v_gene: TRBV5-5; CDR3aa: ASSRLAGGTYNEQF
j_gene: TRBJ2-7; v_gene: TRBV28; CDR3aa: ASSGSGRRYEQY
j_gene: TRBJ1-5; v_gene: TRBV7-9; CDR3aa: ASSSEGSNQPQH
j_gene: TRBJ2-7; v_gene: TRBV4-2; CDR3aa: ASSQNNRGHEQY
j_gene: TRBJ2-1; v_gene: TRBV6-5; CDR3aa: ASSYRQGNEQF
j_gene: TRBJ2-4; v_gene: TRBV4-1; CDR3aa: ASSHGTGEAIQY
j_gene: TRBJ2-7; v_gene: TRBV6-4; CDR3aa: ASSDSHPGSGTYEQY
j_gene: TRBJ2-7; v_gene: TRBV10-3; CDR3aa: AITLGLFSYEQY
j_gene: TRBJ2-3; v_gene: TRBV28; CDR3aa: ALAGGITDTQY
j_gene: TRBJ2-5; v_gene: TRBV7-9; CDR3aa: ASSLVTSSGTQY
j_gene: TRBJ2-3; v_gene: TRBV28; CDR3aa: ASSSVSGLAGGSTDTQY
j_gene: TRBJ2-3; v_gene: TRBV5-1; CDR3aa: ASSPNPRGTDTQY
j_gene: TRBJ2-1; v_gene: TRBV29-1; CDR3aa: SVGGGSRYNEQF
j_gene: TRBJ2-7; v_gene: TRBV28; CDR3aa: ASSPRRGYEQY
j_gene: TRBJ2-6; v_gene: TRBV6-4; CDR3aa: ASSDSRSGANVLT
j_gene: TRBJ1-2; v_gene: TRBV29-1; CDR3aa: SVDRGYGYT
j_gene: TRBJ1-4; v_gene: TRBV30; CDR3aa: AWSVAGLGEKLF
j_gene: TRBJ1-1; v_gene: TRBV5-1; CDR3aa: ASSPGWGRGTEAF
j_gene: TRBJ1-5; v_gene: TRBV19; CDR3aa: ASSIWPDNQPQH
j_gene: TRBJ2-1; v_gene: TRBV28; CDR3aa: ASSAQRDEQF
j_gene: TRBJ1-2; v_gene: TRBV4-1; CDR3aa: ASSPRGGTDRVVANYGYT
j_gene: TRBJ2-4; v_gene: TRBV4-2; CDR3aa: ASSQEWALSNKNIQY
j_gene: TRBJ1-2; v_gene: TRBV6-5; CDR3aa: ASSYITGASSGYT
j_gene: TRBJ2-1; v_gene: TRBV24-1; CDR3aa: ATQSGSSYNEQF
j_gene: TRBJ1-1; v_gene: TRBV27; CDR3aa: ASSSNRVTEAF
j_gene: TRBJ2-7; v_gene: TRBV11-2; CDR3aa: ASSLVANRNKYEQY
j_gene: TRBJ2-3; v_gene: TRBV27; CDR3aa: ATILGGTDTQY
j_gene: TRBJ1-5; v_gene: TRBV6-5; CDR3aa: ASRVSGLDQPQH
j_gene: TRBJ1-2; v_gene: TRBV12-3/TRBV12-4; CDR3aa: ASRRDSNYGYT
j_gene: TRBJ1-5; v_gene: TRBV28; CDR3aa: ASIQLSGLSNQPQH
j_gene: TRBJ1-3; v_gene: TRBV5-1; CDR3aa: ASSLDRAKNTIY
j_gene: TRBJ2-1; v_gene: TRBV5-5; CDR3aa: ASSSRDRIYNEQF
j_gene: TRBJ2-5; v_gene: TRBV7-8; CDR3aa: ASSRRENSQETQY
j_gene: TRBJ1-6; v_gene: TRBV3-1/TRBV3-2; CDR3aa: ASSQAGGNNSPLH
j_gene: TRBJ1-4; v_gene: TRBV6-5; CDR3aa: ASDRGGEKLF
j_gene: TRBJ1-6; v_gene: TRBV3-1/TRBV3-2; CDR3aa: ASSPGDSYNSPLH
j_gene: TRBJ1-2; v_gene: TRBV12-3/TRBV12-4; CDR3aa: ASSFDRPYGYT
j_gene: TRBJ1-1; v_gene: TRBV27; CDR3aa: ASNTGDPFNTEAF
j_gene: TRBJ1-2; v_gene: TRBV20-1; CDR3aa: SASDGQGVSGYT
j_gene: TRBJ2-7; v_gene: TRBV20-1; CDR3aa: SASPAGGSYEQY
j_gene: TRBJ1-5; v_gene: TRBV5-5; CDR3aa: ASSVTGTSNQPQH
j_gene: TRBJ2-7; v_gene: TRBV18; CDR3aa: ASSPGTAAYEQY
j_gene: TRBJ2-2; v_gene: TRBV6-5; CDR3aa: ASSPDRSNGELF
j_gene: TRBJ1-2; v_gene: TRBV3-1/TRBV3-2; CDR3aa: ASSPERGQMGYGYT
j_gene: TRBJ1-6; v_gene: TRBV2; CDR3aa: ASSEQGVGNSPLH
j_gene: TRBJ2-5; v_gene: TRBV2; CDR3aa: ASGTGGALRQETQY
j_gene: TRBJ1-2; v_gene: TRBV9; CDR3aa: ASSVGGQTYGYT
j_gene: TRBJ2-7; v_gene: TRBV12-3/TRBV12-4; CDR3aa: ASSPSYEQY
j_gene: TRBJ1-6; v_gene: TRBV19; CDR3aa: ASSIANSPLH